Following are 27 T cell receptor beta chains from one sample sequenced in a study of long-term antiretroviral therapy in people with HIV. A v3.0 immunoSEQ assay was performed at survey level. TCRdb's table, derived via immunoSEQ multiplex PCR, lists solely in-frame clones and lacks some. The data show fewer than 55,000 clones, roughly 95% seen once. Sample: unsorted PBMCs, taken 3.7 years after starting antiretroviral therapy. The receptors here all came from a woman aged 45 to 65 with HIV.

This clone has a single count. The genes are TRBV7-6 and TRBJ1-1; D not certain. The germline V and J ends were trimmed by 3 bases and 4 bases, with 15 bases remaining between them. The CDR3 runs to 15 residues. Germline assignment: CDR1 SGHVS and CDR2 FNYEAQ. The CDR3 sequence is CASSFGMGSGTEAFF. The CDR3, as DNA: TGTGCCAGCAGCTTCGGCATGGGGAGCGGCACTGAAGCTTTCTTT.

In DNA form, the CDR3 reads TGTGCCACCAGCGGGACAGGGAGCAGGCAGCCCCAGCATTTT. Its translation: CATSGTGSRQPQHF. The chain carries TRBV15 and TRBJ1-5; 9 bases agree with TRBD1. The germline CDR1 and CDR2 sequences are LNHNV and YYDKDF (reference sequence). This CDR3 region has 14 residues. Losses at the gene ends were 5 bases for V and 7 bases for J; bases not matched to a gene: 6.

This sequence joins TRBV5-1 and TRBJ2-6; TRBD2 is a possible D gene (5 bases). The germline V and J ends were trimmed by 7 bases and 1 base, with 12 bases remaining between them. Germline V gene data show CDR1 as SGHRS and CDR2 as YFSETQ. This CDR3 contains 15 residues. CDR3 amino acids: CASVREPSGANVLTF. In DNA form, the CDR3 reads TGCGCCAGCGTGAGGGAACCTTCTGGGGCCAACGTCCTGACTTTC.

V gene TRBV27 combines with J gene TRBJ1-6; tentative D call: TRBD1 (6 bases). With 5 bases removed from V and 6 bases from J, the gap between germline ends came to 14 bases. The CDR3 loop spans 15 amino acids. Germline V gene lookup returns CDR1 MNHEY and CDR2 SMNVEV (reference sequence). CDR3 nucleotides: TGTGCCAGCAGTATCTACAGGGAGGGTAATTCACCCCTCCACTTT. Protein: CASSIYREGNSPLHF.

This chain links TRBV5-6 with TRBJ2-5; TRBD1 agrees at 9 bases. CDR3 length equals 13 residues. V trimming: 4 bases; J trimming: 4 bases; junction bases outside the gene matches: 2. Germline V gene lookup returns CDR1 SGHDT and CDR2 YYEEEE. The CDR3 is CASSKDRGETQYF. CDR3 nucleotide sequence: TGTGCCAGCAGCAAGGACAGGGGAGAGACCCAGTACTTC.

This rearrangement joins TRBV25-1 to TRBJ1-2, with no clear D. The CDR3 length is 14 residues. V lost 1 base and J lost 8, with 14 bases in between. Germline V gene sequence: CDR1 MGHDK, CDR2 SYGVNS. CDR3 residues: CASSESDYLGGYTF. The CDR3 nucleotides are TGTGCCAGCAGTGAATCTGACTACCTAGGGGGCTACACCTTC.

V and J are TRBV5-1 and TRBJ2-5; D gene uncertain. This CDR3 is built from 14 residues. CDR1 and CDR2 (germline): SGHRS, YFSETQ. The V and J ends lost 1 base and 5 bases respectively, with 12 bases between them. The CDR3 is CASSLIPAKETQYF. The CDR3 region has the DNA TGCGCCAGCAGCTTGATCCCAGCGAAGGAGACCCAGTACTTC.

This chain connects TRBV9 to TRBJ2-3; D not certain. Germline V lookup: CDR1 SGDLS, CDR2 YYNGEE. The V end lost 0 bases, the J end lost 2 bases, and 10 bases lay between the germline ends. CDR3 length: 15 residues. CDR3 region: CASSVGGVYTDTQYF. In nucleotides, the CDR3 is TGTGCCAGCAGCGTAGGAGGAGTTTACACAGATACGCAGTATTTT.

The rearrangement uses TRBV6-5 and TRBJ2-3, with no clear D. V was cut by 3 bases and J by 1 base, with 8 bases left in between. Germline V lookup: CDR1 MNHEY, CDR2 SVGAGI. CDR3 length: 14 amino acids. As DNA, the CDR3 is TGTGCCAGCAGTTATAGTGGGGGCACAGATACGCAGTATTTT. This sequence encodes CASSYSGGTDTQYF.

This clone was seen only once. This rearrangement joins TRBV7-9 to TRBJ2-2, with 8 bases lining up with TRBD1. The CDR3 length is 15 residues. After removal of 6 bases from V and 1 base from J, the junction contained 4 bases not matched to a gene. Germline loops: CDR1 SEHNR, CDR2 FQNEAQ (reference sequence). The CDR3, as DNA: TGTGCCAGCAGAAAGGACAGGGTGAACACCGGGGAGCTGTTTTTT. Amino acid sequence: CASRKDRVNTGELFF.

The chain couples TRBV19 to TRBJ2-1; 10 bases are a match to TRBD1. Germline CDR1 reads LNHDA; CDR2 reads SQIVND (reference sequence). With V trimmed by 5 bases and J by 2 bases, 3 bases remained unmatched. The CDR3 is made up of 15 amino acids. The chain's CDR3 is CASSVGTGAYNEQFF. CDR3 bases: TGTGCCAGTAGTGTCGGGACAGGGGCCTACAATGAGCAGTTCTTC.

The rearrangement joins TRBV5-5 to TRBJ2-7; a possible D gene is TRBD1 (6 bases). V lost 1 base, J lost 0 bases, and 8 bases lay in between. CDR3 size: 14 residues. CDR1 is SGHKS, CDR2 YYEKEE, per germline (reference sequence). Here the CDR3 DNA reads TGTGCCAGCAGCTTGACAGGGAGCTCCTACGAGCAGTACTTC. It translates to CASSLTGSSYEQYF.

The chain recombines TRBV9 with TRBJ1-1, with D perhaps TRBD1 (5 bases). Per germline, CDR1 SGDLS and CDR2 YYNGEE. The CDR3 is 15 amino acids. Trimming took 0 bases from V and 5 from J, leaving 14 bases between them. In DNA form, the CDR3 reads TGTGCCAGCAGCGTAGGGGTCAGGGTTAATACTGAAGCTTTCTTT. This translates into CASSVGVRVNTEAFF.

The V call is TRBV2, the J call TRBJ2-7, with TRBD1 matching 11 bases. V shed 4 bases, J shed 7 bases, and the junction held 6 bases outside the gene matches. CDR1 is SNHLY, CDR2 FYNNEI, per germline. CDR3 length: 14 amino acids. The CDR3 DNA reads as TGTGCCAGCAGTGTGGGGACAGGGGGTCGGGAGCAGTACTTC. Translating gives CASSVGTGGREQYF.

This chain connects TRBV30 to TRBJ1-3, with D uncertain. Looked up from germline, CDR1 is GTSNPN and CDR2 is SVGIG (reference sequence). The CDR3 is made up of 13 amino acids. The germline V and J ends were trimmed by 2 bases and 3 bases, with 8 bases remaining between them. Here the CDR3 DNA reads TGTGCCTGGAGTTCCGTAATTGGAAACACCATATATTTT. Translating gives CAWSSVIGNTIYF.

The count of this clone is one. The gene calls are TRBV27 and TRBJ1-2; a weak D match, TRBD1 (5 bases). The CDR3 length is 16 residues. V lost 6 bases, J lost 4 bases, and 21 bases lay in between. Per the germline V gene, CDR1 is MNHEY and CDR2 is SMNVEV (reference sequence). The CDR3 DNA sequence: TGTGCCAGCAGCCGTCGTAGTCAAGGAGGGGTCTATGGCTACACCTTC. Its translation is CASSRRSQGGVYGYTF.

The CDR3 coding sequence is TGTGCCAGCAGCTTTCGGGGGGCCTCCTACGAGCAGTACTTC. Residues: CASSFRGASYEQYF. V usage is TRBV7-2 and J usage is TRBJ2-7, with D maybe TRBD2 (7 bases). From germline, CDR1 is SGHTA and CDR2 FQGNSA. The CDR3 totals 14 residues. The V and J ends lost 3 bases and 0 bases respectively, with 9 bases between them. Variable domain in full (rest from reference TRBV7-2 and TRBJ2-7): GAGVSQSPSNKVTEKGKDVELRCDPISGHTALYWYRQSLGQGLEFLIYFQGNSAPDKSGLPSDRFSAERTGGSVSTLTIQRTQQEDSAVYLCASSFRGASYEQYFGPGTRLTVT.

DNA of the CDR3: TGTGCCAGCAGCTCTGGGACAGCCTACACTGAAGCTTTCTTT. This sequence encodes CASSSGTAYTEAFF. The chain couples TRBV7-6 to TRBJ1-1; 7 positions agree with TRBD1. CDR1 is SGHVS, CDR2 FNYEAQ, per germline. CDR3 length: 14 amino acids. The J segment lost 3 bases and the V segment lost 4 bases, leaving 5 bases of the junction unmatched.

Here the CDR3 reads CASSSAGPFSNQPQHF. CDR3 sequence (DNA): TGTGCCAGCTCATCCGCGGGGCCGTTTAGCAATCAGCCCCAGCATTTT. V and J are TRBV18 and TRBJ1-5; TRBD1 is a possible D gene (5 bases). Germline V gene lookup returns CDR1 KGHSH and CDR2 LQKENI. The CDR3 spans 16 residues. V lost 5 bases, J lost 0 bases, and 14 bases lay in between.

The rearrangement links TRBV6-6 to TRBJ1-1; a possible D gene is TRBD1 (5 bases). This CDR3 is 15 amino acids long. Per germline, CDR1 MNHNY and CDR2 SVGAGI (reference sequence). V was cut by 5 bases and J by 7 bases, with 20 bases left in between. CDR3 DNA sequence: TGTGCCAGCAGTCCACCCCAGGGAGGGGTTGGTGAAGCTTTCTTT. This sequence encodes CASSPPQGGVGEAFF.

This chain uses TRBV6-6 with TRBJ2-7, with 9 bases identical to TRBD1. V gave up 6 bases and J gave up 2 bases; unmatched junction bases: 8. The V gene's germline CDR1 is MNHNY and CDR2 SVGAGI (reference sequence). CDR3 length: 15 amino acids. This CDR3 is CASSAGGQGAYEQYF. CDR3 DNA sequence: TGTGCCAGCAGCGCTGGGGGACAGGGCGCCTACGAGCAGTACTTC.

This sequence joins TRBV30 and TRBJ2-2; D remains unclear. CDR1 is GTSNPN, CDR2 SVGIG, per germline (reference sequence). V lost 0 bases, J lost 9 bases, and 11 bases lay in between. The CDR3 is 13 residues long. DNA for the CDR3: TGTGCCTGGAGTGTTGTAGCTACCAGGGAGCTGTTTTTT. This sequence encodes CAWSVVATRELFF.

The CDR3 coding sequence is TGCACCAGCAGCATACGACCGGAATATAGCAATCAGCCCCAGCATTTT. Translating gives CTSSIRPEYSNQPQHF. This rearrangement joins TRBV1 to TRBJ1-5. TRBV1 is marked as a pseudogene. The CDR3 has 16 amino acids.

J is TRBJ1-4 and V is TRBV19; 7 bases match TRBD1. V shed 8 bases and J 6 bases; nucleotides not matched to a gene: 3. Germline V gene lookup returns CDR1 LNHDA and CDR2 SQIVND (reference sequence). The CDR3 runs to 12 residues. Here the CDR3 reads CASGDSYEKLFF. The CDR3 nucleotides are TGTGCCAGTGGGGACAGTTATGAAAAACTGTTTTTT.

The chain is built from TRBV10-1 and TRBJ2-7; D is perhaps TRBD1 or TRBD2 (5 bases each). Germline-derived CDR1 and CDR2 are WNHNN and SYGVQD (reference sequence). The CDR3 is made up of 13 amino acids. The V end was cut by 6 bases, the J end by 1 base, with 10 bases between. For the CDR3, the DNA is TGCGCCAGCAGGAGGGACGGTTCCTACGAGCAGTACTTC. Its protein is CASRRDGSYEQYF.

The rearrangement joins TRBV13 to TRBJ2-2, with D possibly being TRBD1 or TRBD2 (6 bases each). Per the germline V gene, CDR1 is PRHDT and CDR2 is FYEKMQ (reference sequence). V dropped 3 bases and J dropped 5 bases, with 13 bases sitting between them. This CDR3 contains 15 residues. For the CDR3, the DNA is TGTGCCAGCAGCTTGGGGCAGGGGAGGACCGGGGAGCTGTTTTTT. It encodes CASSLGQGRTGELFF.

This chain links TRBV6-6 with TRBJ2-7; D possibly corresponds to TRBD2 (6 bases). The CDR3 length is 11 residues. The V gene lost 6 bases and the J gene lost 6 bases, with 9 bases spanning the gap. Germline lookup yields CDR1 MNHNY and CDR2 SVGAGI (reference sequence). The CDR3 DNA reads TGTGCCAGCAGCCGGGACTCCGAGCAGTACTTC. Encoded protein: CASSRDSEQYF.